A selection of T cell receptor beta chains follows, all from one sample in a study of cytomegalovirus exposure and HLA in healthy donors. Method: immunoSEQ multiplex PCR; TCRdb's copy keeps in-frame clones and lacks some. The sample has about 160,000 clones, around 72% seen once; the top ten hold approximately 2.4%. Sequenced: PBMCs. These receptor sequences come from a female donor in good health and CMV-seronegative. The CDR3 runs from the conserved cysteine through the conserved F or W. The order of the fields is J gene, clone size, V gene, D gene, CDR3 DNA, CDR3 protein. The D gene is left open where the match is weak. A row's size may be missing; if present it is once, few, many or a size class.

TRBJ2-5 - TRBV4-3 TRBD2 TGCGCCAGCAGCTATCGGGGGGGGGCGCGACAAGAGACCCAGTACTTC CASSYRGGARQETQYF
TRBJ1-5 - TRBV19 - TGTGCCAGTAGTCGTTCGGACAGTAGCAATCAGCCCCAGCATTTT CASSRSDSSNQPQHF
TRBJ2-7 - TRBV7-8 - TGTGCCAGCAGCGAGGACGGGCACAGGGTCAACTACGAGCAGTACTTC CASSEDGHRVNYEQYF
TRBJ2-3 once TRBV2 TRBD2 TGTGCCAGTGGGGAGGGTCGGGGGGTCACAGATACGCAGTATTTT CASGEGRGVTDTQYF
TRBJ2-1 - TRBV27 - TGTGCCAGCAGTTTTTCCCAGAGTAAGGGGAATGAGCAGTTCTTC CASSFSQSKGNEQFF
TRBJ2-1 - TRBV7-2 TRBD2 TGTGCCAGCAGCCCGACTAGCGGGAGGGCCACTGAGCAGTTCTTC CASSPTSGRATEQFF
TRBJ2-7 - TRBV4-2 - TGTGCCAGCAGCCAAGACACGGAGTACGAGCAGTACTTC CASSQDTEYEQYF
TRBJ2-5 - TRBV2 - TGTGCCAGCAAGCGCGGTGAACAAGAGACCCAGTACTTC CASKRGEQETQYF
TRBJ2-5 - TRBV6-1 TRBD2 TGTGCCAGCAGCCTGACTAGCGAGACCCAGTACTTC CASSLTSETQYF
TRBJ1-2 - TRBV7-9 - TGTGCCAGCAGCAACGGGGACTATGGCTACACCTTC CASSNGDYGYTF
TRBJ1-5 few TRBV2 - TGTGCCAGCAGTCTAGCGGGTTATAGCAATCAGCCCCAGCATTTT CASSLAGYSNQPQHF
TRBJ2-7 - TRBV30 - TGTGCCTGGAGTGTGGGGCCTCGGCAGTACTTC CAWSVGPRQYF
TRBJ2-6 - TRBV5-1 TRBD1 TGCGCCAGCAGCTTGGGTGGGACAGGAAGCTCTGGGGCCAACGTCCTGACTTTC CASSLGGTGSSGANVLTF
TRBJ1-5 once TRBV28 - TGTGCCAGCAGTCCCCTACCCAATCAGCCCCAGCATTTT CASSPLPNQPQHF
TRBJ1-1 - TRBV18 - TGTGCCAGCTCACCACGCCCCGCCGACAGGAACACTGAAGCTTTCTTT CASSPRPADRNTEAFF
TRBJ1-5 - TRBV28 - TGTGCCAGCAGTTACCTTCGGGGTGCGGTTCAGCCCCAGCATTTT CASSYLRGAVQPQHF
TRBJ1-6 - TRBV7-9 TRBD1 TGTGCCAGCAGCTTACCGACAGGGAGTAATTCACCCCTCCACTTT CASSLPTGSNSPLHF
TRBJ2-5 few TRBV11-2 - TGTGCCAGCAGCTTAGGCCGGGAGAAAGAGACCCAGTACTTC CASSLGREKETQYF
TRBJ2-7 - TRBV2 - TGTGCCAGCACTACAGGGGAGGCCTACGAGCAGTACTTC CASTTGEAYEQYF
TRBJ2-4 - TRBV7-9 - TGTGCCAGCAGCTTAGCCGAGGGCGTCAAAAACATTCAGTACTTC CASSLAEGVKNIQYF